A selection of T cell receptor beta chains follows, all from one sample in a study of T cell repertoires in cytomegalovirus infection. TCRdb re-called the reads through MiXCR, storing one row per CDR3 protein. Among 600,000 to 800,000 distinct CDR3 sequences listed, 20% to 25% were seen once. Sequencing input: CD8+ T cells from PBMCs. The receptor set was obtained from a human donor in good health (CMV status not recorded). Some clones in this sample may be carry-over from other donors' samples. The CDR3 runs from the conserved cysteine through the conserved F or W. The D gene is left open where the match is weak. Clone size is not always given. Where it is, it says once, few, many or a class for expanded clones.

v_call	d_call	j_call	clone_size	cdr3_nt	cdr3_aa
TRBV27	.	TRBJ2-1	few	TGTGCCAGCAGTATAAGGGGATGGCCCTACAATGAGCAGTTCTTC	CASSIRGWPYNEQFF
TRBV7-2	.	TRBJ2-6	many	TGTGCCAGCAGCTCGACAGCTGGGGCCAACGTCCTGACTTTC	CASSSTAGANVLTF
TRBV7-9	.	TRBJ1-2	few	TGTGCCAGCAGCCTCGACATCCTTAAAAGCGGCTACACCTTC	CASSLDILKSGYTF
TRBV7-2	.	TRBJ2-7	many	TGTGCCAGCAGCTTAGGGGGCTTAGGCACCTATGAGCAGTACTTC	CASSLGGLGTYEQYF
TRBV7-2	TRBD2	TRBJ2-1	many	TGTGCCAGCACCCACGACGGGGGGTGGCGGAATGAGCAGTTCTTC	CASTHDGGWRNEQFF
TRBV25-1	.	TRBJ1-4	many	TGTGCCAGCAGTGGAACAAGGTTGAATGAAAAACTGTTTTTT	CASSGTRLNEKLFF
TRBV29-1	TRBD2	TRBJ2-7	few	TGCAGCGTTGAAGCGACTAGCGGGGATTACTACGAGCAGTACTTC	CSVEATSGDYYEQYF
TRBV27	.	TRBJ2-1	.	TGTGCCAGCAGTTTAGGGGACGGGCCGTACAATGAGCAGTTCTTC	CASSLGDGPYNEQFF
TRBV20-1	TRBD1	TRBJ2-7	.	TGCAGTGCCTGGGGAACCGGGACAGGCGGTGACGAGCAGTACTTC	CSAWGTGTGGDEQYF
TRBV29-1	.	TRBJ1-1	.	TGCAGCGTTGAATCGAGTAGGGACACTGAAGCTTTCTTT	CSVESSRDTEAFF
TRBV29-1	.	TRBJ1-3	.	TGCAGCGTTCTTTACTCTGGAAACACCATATATTTT	CSVLYSGNTIYF
TRBV14	.	TRBJ2-3	many	TGTGCCAGCAGCCGTAAGTGGGGCACAGATACGCAGTATTTT	CASSRKWGTDTQYF
TRBV7-9	.	TRBJ2-5	many	TGTGCCAGCAGCCGAGCTAAGAGGGCCCAGTACTTC	CASSRAKRAQYF
TRBV2	.	TRBJ1-1	few	TGTGCCAGCAGTGGCCCCTTTCACAGGGAAACTGAAGCTTTCTTT	CASSGPFHRETEAFF
TRBV7-9	TRBD1	TRBJ2-7	many	TGTGCCAGCAGCACCTGGACAGGGGGATCCTACGAGCAGTACTTC	CASSTWTGGSYEQYF
TRBV7-6	.	TRBJ2-7	many	TGTGCCAGCAGCCCGGGCCCCTCCTACGAGCAGTACTTC	CASSPGPSYEQYF
TRBV7-8	.	TRBJ2-3	few	TGTGCCAGCAGCTTAGAACAGTTCGCGCAAGATACGCAGTATTTT	CASSLEQFAQDTQYF
TRBV20-1	.	TRBJ1-1	.	TGCAGTGCTAGAGATGGGGGGCCTGAAGCTTTCTTT	CSARDGGPEAFF
TRBV29-1	TRBD2	TRBJ2-5	.	TGCAGCGCTGGGAGGGCTGGAGACCAAGAGACCCAGTACTTC	CSAGRAGDQETQYF
TRBV7-8	.	TRBJ2-2	few	TGTGCCAGCAGCTCACCTCTCGACGGCAACACCGGGGAGCTGTTTTTT	CASSSPLDGNTGELFF
TRBV28	.	TRBJ1-5	.	TGTGCCAGCGATCCACATAGCAATCAGCCCCAGCATTTT	CASDPHSNQPQHF
TRBV7-2	TRBD1	TRBJ1-1	many	TGTGCCAGCAGCCCGAACCTACAGGGGGTGGGTGAAGCTTTCTTT	CASSPNLQGVGEAFF
TRBV28	TRBD2	TRBJ2-1	many	TGTGCCAGCAGTTCCCCCCGAGGTAGCGGGGGGGTAATTTACAATGAGCAGTTCTTC	CASSSPRGSGGVIYNEQFF
TRBV6-5	TRBD2	TRBJ2-1	few	TGTGCCAGCAGTTACTCCTGGACTAGCGGGATAATGGATGAGCAGTTCTTC	CASSYSWTSGIMDEQFF
TRBV20-1	.	TRBJ1-1	many	TGCAGTGCTAATCCAGCTTACACTGAAGCTTTCTTT	CSANPAYTEAFF
TRBV20-1	.	TRBJ2-1	few	TGCAGTGCCCCCCAGGAGGGGGTGTACAATGAGCAGTTCTTC	CSAPQEGVYNEQFF
TRBV19	.	TRBJ1-5	.	TGTGCCAGTAGTCCCCGGGAGGGGTTGAATCAGCCCCAGCATTTT	CASSPREGLNQPQHF